The clone carrying this T cell receptor (beta chain) was seen only once. These data come from a study of T cell changes during pregnancy in multiple sclerosis. TCRdb keeps only in-frame clones here, not all; method: immunoSEQ multiplex PCR. The top ten hold 0.86% of the sample, which has 68,000 or so clones, about 90% seen once. Per the germline V gene, CDR1 is LGHNA and CDR2 is YNFKEQ. V dropped 0 bases and J dropped 7; count of bases not matched to a gene: 11. This CDR3 has 17 amino acids. This specimen was peripheral blood, taken in the second trimester of pregnancy. The clonotype was recovered from a female donor with multiple sclerosis, enrolled in a pregnancy study. V is TRBV4-2 and J is TRBJ2-5, with 10 bases fitting TRBD2. Here the CDR3 DNA reads TGTGCCAGCAGCCAAGATCGGGGTAGCGGGGGGTACTGGACCCAGTACTTC. As protein: CASSQDRGSGGYWTQYF.